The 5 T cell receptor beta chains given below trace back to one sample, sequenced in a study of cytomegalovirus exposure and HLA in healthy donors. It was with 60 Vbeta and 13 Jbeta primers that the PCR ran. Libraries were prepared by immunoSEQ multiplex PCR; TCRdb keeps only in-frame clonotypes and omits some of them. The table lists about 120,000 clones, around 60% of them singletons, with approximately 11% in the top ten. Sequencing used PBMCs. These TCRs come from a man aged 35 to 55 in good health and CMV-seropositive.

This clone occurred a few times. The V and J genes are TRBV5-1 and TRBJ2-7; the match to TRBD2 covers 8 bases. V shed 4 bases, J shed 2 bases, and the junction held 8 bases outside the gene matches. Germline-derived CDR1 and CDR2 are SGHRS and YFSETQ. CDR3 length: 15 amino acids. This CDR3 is CASSISGTQAYEQYF. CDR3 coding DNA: TGCGCCAGCAGCATTAGCGGGACACAGGCCTACGAGCAGTACTTC.

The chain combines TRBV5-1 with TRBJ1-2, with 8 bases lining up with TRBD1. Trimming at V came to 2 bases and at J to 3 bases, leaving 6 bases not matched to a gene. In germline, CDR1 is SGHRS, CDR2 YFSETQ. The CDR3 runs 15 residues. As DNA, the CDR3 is TGCGCCAGCAGCTTTCAGGGGGCGGCTGACTATGGCTACACCTTC. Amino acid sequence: CASSFQGAADYGYTF.

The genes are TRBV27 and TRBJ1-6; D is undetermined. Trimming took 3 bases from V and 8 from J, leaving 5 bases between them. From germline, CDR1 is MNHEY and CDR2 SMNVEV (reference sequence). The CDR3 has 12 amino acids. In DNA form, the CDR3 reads TGTGCCAGCAGTTTCCGTGATTCACCCCTCCACTTT. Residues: CASSFRDSPLHF.

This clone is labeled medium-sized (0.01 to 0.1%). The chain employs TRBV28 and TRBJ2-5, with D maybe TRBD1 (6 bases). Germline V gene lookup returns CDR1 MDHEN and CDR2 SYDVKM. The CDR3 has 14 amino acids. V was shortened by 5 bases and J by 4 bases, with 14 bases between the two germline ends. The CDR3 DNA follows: TGTGCCAGCAGTCGCGGACAGCTTAGAGAGACCCAGTACTTC. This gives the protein CASSRGQLRETQYF.

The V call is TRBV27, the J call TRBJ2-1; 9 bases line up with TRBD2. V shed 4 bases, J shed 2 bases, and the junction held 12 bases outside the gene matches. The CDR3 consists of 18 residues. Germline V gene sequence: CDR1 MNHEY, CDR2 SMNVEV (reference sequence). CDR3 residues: CASSSGLAPEITYNEQFF. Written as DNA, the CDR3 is TGTGCCAGCAGTTCCGGACTAGCGCCGGAGATCACCTACAATGAGCAGTTCTTC.